The 30 T cell receptor beta chains given below trace back to one sample, sequenced in a study of T cell changes during pregnancy in multiple sclerosis. Generated by immunoSEQ multiplex PCR, the TCRdb table keeps only in-frame clones and is missing some. The sample holds about 47,000 clones, roughly nine tenths seen once. This specimen consisted of CD8+ T cells from peripheral blood mononuclear cells, obtained in the second trimester of pregnancy. The receptors here all came from a female donor with multiple sclerosis, enrolled in a pregnancy study.

This chain connects TRBV11-2 to TRBJ2-7; D is ambiguous. This CDR3 contains 13 residues. The V and J ends lost 3 bases and 2 bases respectively, with 8 bases between them. Germline V lookup: CDR1 SGHAT, CDR2 FQNNGV. CDR3 sequence (DNA): TGTGCCAGCAGCTTGGGCAGAACCTACGAGCAGTACTTC. Its protein product is CASSLGRTYEQYF.

This chain uses TRBV28 with TRBJ1-1, with 8 bases matching TRBD1. Germline CDR1 MDHEN, CDR2 SYDVKM. Unmatched junction bases numbered 9, after V lost 3 bases and J lost 9 bases. This CDR3 has 14 amino acids. The chain's CDR3 is CASSLVGQGRQAFF. As DNA, the CDR3 is TGTGCCAGCAGTTTGGTCGGACAGGGTCGACAAGCTTTCTTT.

V usage is TRBV10-3 and J usage is TRBJ1-5, with 8 nucleotides matching TRBD1. The CDR3 spans 17 residues. With 5 bases clipped from V and 2 bases from J, the junction kept 11 bases outside the gene matches. CDR1 is ENHRY, CDR2 SYGVKD, per germline. The CDR3, as DNA: TGTGCCATCAGTCAGGACAGGGTGGGGTTGGGCAATCAGCCCCAGCATTTT. It codes for CAISQDRVGLGNQPQHF.

The chain combines TRBV5-8 with TRBJ1-2, with TRBD1 identical over 12 bases. Unmatched junction bases numbered 4, after V lost 5 bases and J lost 5 bases. The germline V gene has CDR1 SGHTS and CDR2 YDEGEE. This CDR3 is built from 14 residues. The CDR3 DNA reads as TGTGCCAGCAGTCGGGGACAGGGGGCATATGGCTACACCTTC. As protein: CASSRGQGAYGYTF.

The chain combines TRBV9 with TRBJ2-5; a weak D match, TRBD2 (6 bases). Germline V CDR1 and CDR2: SGDLS, YYNGEE. V dropped 2 bases and J dropped 4 bases, with 12 bases sitting between them. There are 14 residues in the CDR3. CDR3 nucleotide sequence: TGTGCCAGCAGCGTGGGGTCCGGGGGAGAGACCCAGTACTTC. Translated: CASSVGSGGETQYF.

The chain is built from TRBV13 and TRBJ2-5; 10 bases line up with TRBD2. The germline CDR1 and CDR2 sequences are PRHDT and FYEKMQ (reference sequence). With 4 bases clipped from V and 5 bases from J, the junction kept 7 bases outside the gene matches. This CDR3 contains 15 residues. CDR3: CASSSPSGGAETQYF. For the CDR3, the DNA is TGTGCCAGCAGCTCCCCAAGCGGGGGGGCGGAGACCCAGTACTTC.

The V gene is TRBV5-6, the J gene TRBJ2-5; 8 bases line up with TRBD2. The CDR3 is made up of 14 amino acids. The V segment lost 0 bases and the J segment 5 bases; nucleotides outside the gene matches: 3. The V gene's germline CDR1 is SGHDT and CDR2 YYEEEE. The CDR3 reads CASSLAGGRETQYF. The CDR3 bases are TGTGCCAGCAGCTTGGCGGGCGGGAGGGAGACCCAGTACTTC.

This rearrangement joins TRBV27 to TRBJ1-4; D is unclear. Germline loops: CDR1 MNHEY, CDR2 SMNVEV (reference sequence). V gave up 6 bases and J gave up 3 bases, with 20 bases separating them. This CDR3 has 17 residues. For the CDR3, the DNA is TGTGCCAGCAGACCCCTCGACCGGGGAATATCTAATGAAAAACTGTTTTTT. It encodes CASRPLDRGISNEKLFF.

This chain uses TRBV5-4 with TRBJ1-1; 10 bases line up with TRBD1. The CDR3 sequence is 16 residues long. V dropped 3 bases and J dropped 5; count of bases not matched to a gene: 10. Per the germline V gene, CDR1 is SGHNT and CDR2 is YYREEE (reference sequence). This CDR3 reads CASSSLGTGVSTEAFF. CDR3 DNA sequence: TGTGCCAGCAGCTCCCTCGGGACAGGGGTGTCGACTGAAGCTTTCTTT.

The chain joins TRBV4-1 to TRBJ1-3, with D hard to call. CDR3 size: 15 residues. V was pared by 3 bases and J by 0 bases, with 9 bases between. CDR1 is MGHRA, CDR2 YSYEKL, per germline. The CDR3 DNA reads TGCGCCAGCAGCCAGGCCGGGAGCTCTGGAAACACCATATATTTT. It codes for CASSQAGSSGNTIYF.

This clone was seen just once. The J gene is TRBJ1-5, the V gene TRBV19, with TRBD1 matching over 10 bases. The CDR3 spans 15 residues. J was trimmed by 3 bases and V by 7 bases; bases with no gene match: 6. The germline V gene encodes CDR1 LNHDA and CDR2 SQIVND (reference sequence). CDR3 coding DNA: TGTGCCAGTACCCCGGGACAGGGGCACAATCAGCCCCAGCATTTT. Translation: CASTPGQGHNQPQHF. The entire variable domain, with the rest obtained from reference TRBV19 and TRBJ1-5, is as follows: DGGITQSPKYLFRKEGQNVTLSCEQNLNHDAMYWYRQDPGQGLRLIYYSQIVNDFQKGDIAEGYSVSREKKESFPLTVTSAQKNPTAFYLCASTPGQGHNQPQHFGDGTRLSIL.

The chain is built from TRBV27 and TRBJ1-3; 9 nucleotides align to TRBD1. The CDR3 contains 14 residues. The V gene end was trimmed by 6 bases and the J gene end by 4 bases; junction bases not matched to a gene: 4. Germline CDR1 is MNHEY and CDR2 is SMNVEV (reference sequence). The CDR3: CASRTGGLGNTIYF. The CDR3 bases are TGTGCCAGCAGAACAGGGGGCTTAGGAAACACCATATATTTT.

The rearrangement uses TRBV27 and TRBJ2-7; possible D gene TRBD1, 6 bases. V was pared by 4 bases and J by 3 bases, with 16 bases between. This CDR3 has 15 amino acids. Germline-derived CDR1 and CDR2 are MNHEY and SMNVEV (reference sequence). In nucleotides, the CDR3 is TGTGCCAGCAGTTCGAAGGGACACCTAGGCTACGAGCAGTACTTC. Translation gives CASSSKGHLGYEQYF.

V gene TRBV9 combines with J gene TRBJ2-7, with 9 bases lining up with TRBD1. The CDR3 is 14 residues long. V was clipped by 4 bases and J by 3 bases; unmatched bases: 5. Germline V gives CDR1 SGDLS, CDR2 YYNGEE. The CDR3 DNA reads TGTGCCAGCAGCCCCGGGACAGGGAGCTACGAGCAGTACTTC. It is translated as CASSPGTGSYEQYF.

The V gene is TRBV15, the J gene TRBJ1-2; tentative D call: TRBD1 (6 bases). The CDR3 length is 15 residues. The ends were cut back, 0 bases at V and 1 base at J, with 9 bases in the middle. CDR1 and CDR2 (germline): LNHNV, YYDKDF (reference sequence). CDR3 region: CATSRDTGSNYGYTF. CDR3 DNA sequence: TGTGCCACCAGCAGAGATACAGGGAGTAACTATGGCTACACCTTC.

This chain connects TRBV27 to TRBJ1-1; 7 bases map to TRBD1. The V and J ends lost 5 bases and 7 bases, in that order; junction bases with no gene match: 4. CDR3 size: 12 residues. Per germline, CDR1 MNHEY and CDR2 SMNVEV (reference sequence). Written as DNA, the CDR3 is TGTGCCAGCAGTAGACAGGGTGGTGAAGCTTTCTTT. It translates to CASSRQGGEAFF.

This sequence joins TRBV7-9 and TRBJ1-4, with D perhaps matching TRBD1 (6 bases). V gave up 5 bases and J gave up 3 bases, with 10 bases separating them. The CDR3 is made up of 14 amino acids. Germline V gene data show CDR1 as SEHNR and CDR2 as FQNEAQ (reference sequence). CDR3 nucleotides: TGTGCCAGCAGCCGACAGGTGGCTAATGAAAAACTGTTTTTT. Its translation: CASSRQVANEKLFF.

The rearrangement joins TRBV18 to TRBJ2-3; tentative D call: TRBD2 (5 bases). V was pared by 2 bases and J by 0 bases, with 12 bases between. The CDR3 spans 16 residues. The germline V gene encodes CDR1 KGHSH and CDR2 LQKENI. The CDR3 coding sequence is TGTGCCAGCTCACCAGGGTTCGGACTGAGCACAGATACGCAGTATTTT. It specifies CASSPGFGLSTDTQYF.

The J gene is TRBJ2-1, the V gene TRBV19, with 9 bases identical to TRBD2. Germline lookup yields CDR1 LNHDA and CDR2 SQIVND (reference sequence). V was clipped by 6 bases and J by 4 bases; unmatched bases: 1. The CDR3 runs 13 residues. The CDR3 here is CASSLAGYNEQFF. For the CDR3, the DNA is TGTGCCAGTAGCCTAGCGGGGTACAATGAGCAGTTCTTC.

The rearrangement uses TRBV7-6 and TRBJ1-2; 8 bases match TRBD1. V shed 5 bases, J shed 2 bases, and the junction held 1 base outside the gene matches. The CDR3 has 13 amino acids. Germline loops: CDR1 SGHVS, CDR2 FNYEAQ. CDR3 residues: CASSQGANYGYTF. The CDR3 DNA reads as TGTGCCAGCAGCCAGGGGGCAAACTATGGCTACACCTTC.

The V and J genes are TRBV19 and TRBJ1-5; 9 positions agree with TRBD1. Per the germline V gene, CDR1 is LNHDA and CDR2 is SQIVND (reference sequence). CDR3 length equals 15 residues. V shed 7 bases and J 6 bases; nucleotides not matched to a gene: 10. CDR3 loop: CASNPDRGYRQPQHF. The DNA of the CDR3 is TGTGCCAGTAATCCGGACAGGGGATATCGTCAGCCCCAGCATTTT. The full variable domain, with the rest looked up from reference TRBV19 and TRBJ1-5, is DGGITQSPKYLFRKEGQNVTLSCEQNLNHDAMYWYRQDPGQGLRLIYYSQIVNDFQKGDIAEGYSVSREKKESFPLTVTSAQKNPTAFYLCASNPDRGYRQPQHFGDGTRLSIL.

V is TRBV12-5 and J is TRBJ2-1; no clear D. Germline CDR1 is LGHNT and CDR2 is FRNRAP. This CDR3 has 11 residues. V lost 5 bases and J 9 bases, leaving 8 bases between the germline ends. CDR3 loop: CASGQRVEQFF. The CDR3 DNA reads as TGTGCTAGTGGTCAACGCGTTGAGCAGTTCTTC.

Here the CDR3 DNA reads TGTGCCAGCAGTGAATCAGAACAGGGTCATGAGCAGTTCTTC. Amino acids: CASSESEQGHEQFF. V is TRBV6-1 and J is TRBJ2-1; D possibly corresponds to TRBD1 (6 bases). Trimming removed 2 bases at V and 8 bases at J, with 13 bases between. The CDR3 extends over 14 amino acids. Germline CDR1 is MNHNS and CDR2 is SASEGT.

The genes are TRBV9 and TRBJ2-3; 10 nucleotides match TRBD2. The ends lost 6 bases at V and 0 bases at J; junction bases unmatched: 4. This CDR3 spans 15 amino acids. Germline assignment: CDR1 SGDLS and CDR2 YYNGEE. DNA for the CDR3: TGTGCCAGCAACCCTAGCGGGGGAAGCACAGATACGCAGTATTTT. Translating it yields CASNPSGGSTDTQYF.

The rearrangement joins TRBV13 to TRBJ2-1; 9 bases agree with TRBD1. The ends lost 5 bases at V and 4 bases at J; junction bases unmatched: 6. The CDR3 has 15 amino acids. Germline CDR1 reads PRHDT; CDR2 reads FYEKMQ (reference sequence). The CDR3 reads CASSPGDRVYNEQFF. The CDR3 DNA is TGTGCCAGCAGCCCCGGGGACAGGGTATACAATGAGCAGTTCTTC.

The rearrangement links TRBV19 to TRBJ1-1, with D possibly being TRBD1 (5 bases). Germline V gene data show CDR1 as LNHDA and CDR2 as SQIVND (reference sequence). V shed 3 bases and J shed 4 bases, with 12 bases lying between them. The CDR3 sequence is 14 residues long. CDR3 loop: CASSIWGGGTEAFF. The DNA for the CDR3 is TGTGCCAGTAGTATCTGGGGCGGGGGCACTGAAGCTTTCTTT.

The V gene is TRBV19, the J gene TRBJ2-7, with D tentatively TRBD1 (5 bases). V shed 0 bases and J shed 5 bases, with 14 bases lying between them. The V gene's germline CDR1 is LNHDA and CDR2 SQIVND (reference sequence). The CDR3 length is 15 residues. The CDR3 loop is CASSIDPSQGNEQYF. DNA for the CDR3: TGTGCCAGTAGTATAGACCCTAGTCAGGGAAACGAGCAGTACTTC.

The chain has TRBV4-1 and TRBJ2-3; 9 bases match TRBD2. The CDR3 runs to 18 residues. Germline V gene lookup returns CDR1 MGHRA and CDR2 YSYEKL. The V and J ends lost 2 bases and 1 base, in that order; junction bases with no gene match: 10. In DNA form, the CDR3 reads TGCGCCAGCAGCCAATCGGGGAAGGAGCGGGGGGGCACAGATACGCAGTATTTT. It codes for CASSQSGKERGGTDTQYF.

The rearrangement links TRBV7-9 to TRBJ2-7, with 7 bases matching TRBD1. The J segment lost 4 bases and the V segment lost 5 bases, leaving 5 bases of the junction unmatched. Germline CDR1 is SEHNR and CDR2 is FQNEAQ (reference sequence). The CDR3 contains 13 residues. The chain's CDR3 is CASSPPQGYEQYF. The CDR3 nucleotides read TGTGCCAGCAGCCCACCACAGGGGTACGAGCAGTACTTC.

The rearrangement uses TRBV5-3 and TRBJ2-7; D unresolved. TRBV5-3 is annotated as an ORF whose role is uncertain. V dropped 2 bases and J dropped 8 bases, with 8 bases sitting between them. The CDR3 loop spans 11 amino acids. CDR3 sequence (DNA): TGTGCCAGAAGCTTATCTAATAAGCAGTACTTC. Amino acid sequence: CARSLSNKQYF.